The next 28 T cell receptor beta chains were all read from a single sample in a study of OX40 agonist ivuxolimab in advanced cancers. Some clones are missing from TCRdb's copy, which holds only in-frame ones; the method was immunoSEQ multiplex PCR. This sample has 60,000 to 90,000 clones, with 90% found just once. The starting material was CD4+ or CD8+ T cells sorted from blood, obtained in a trial of the OX40 agonist ivuxolimab. These receptors were collected from an adult with an advanced solid tumor such as melanoma, head and neck, liver or kidney cancer.

The V call is TRBV7-2, the J call TRBJ1-5; 7 nucleotides align to TRBD1. This CDR3 has 14 residues. CDR1 is SGHTA and CDR2 is FQGNSA in the germline V gene. With V trimmed by 9 bases and J by 5 bases, 10 bases remained unmatched. CDR3: CASSSQGLDQPQHF. The CDR3 coding sequence is TGTGCCAGTAGTTCACAGGGGTTGGATCAGCCCCAGCATTTT.

The chain combines TRBV27 with TRBJ2-2; 10 bases agree with TRBD2. Germline V lookup: CDR1 MNHEY, CDR2 SMNVEV (reference sequence). The V gene end was trimmed by 6 bases and the J gene end by 7 bases; junction bases not matched to a gene: 14. This CDR3 has 17 amino acids. This CDR3 reads CASSSGPLAGVSGELFF. The CDR3 DNA sequence: TGTGCCAGCAGCTCCGGACCCCTAGCGGGAGTGAGCGGGGAGCTGTTTTTT.

The chain couples TRBV28 to TRBJ2-4, with a weak D call TRBD1 (6 bases). This CDR3 is 12 amino acids long. Per the germline V gene, CDR1 is MDHEN and CDR2 is SYDVKM. V was shortened by 5 bases and J by 15 bases, with 17 bases between the two germline ends. CDR3 sequence: CASSRGSRDGYF. CDR3 in DNA: TGTGCCAGCAGTAGGGGGTCCCGGGACGGGTACTTC.

The chain uses TRBV4-1 and TRBJ1-2; 11 bases map to TRBD1. The CDR3 covers 17 residues. CDR1 is MGHRA, CDR2 YSYEKL, per germline. The V segment lost 4 bases and the J segment 1 base; nucleotides outside the gene matches: 8. The CDR3 reads CASSLSGTGGYNYGYTF. CDR3 sequence (DNA): TGCGCCAGCAGCCTATCCGGGACAGGGGGTTATAACTATGGCTACACCTTC.

This chain uses TRBV18 with TRBJ1-3; D is unclear. Trimming cost V 0 bases and J 3 bases, with 3 bases left between them. Per germline, CDR1 KGHSH and CDR2 LQKENI. This CDR3 has 13 amino acids. In nucleotides, the CDR3 is TGTGCCAGCTCACCACCGGGTGGAAACACCATATATTTT. Translated: CASSPPGGNTIYF.

This chain joins TRBV30 and TRBJ2-3; 14 bases fit TRBD2. Germline lookup yields CDR1 GTSNPN and CDR2 SVGIG (reference sequence). The CDR3 is 17 amino acids. Unmatched junction bases numbered 9, after V lost 0 bases and J lost 7 bases. The DNA of the CDR3 is TGTGCCTGGAGTGTACTTGGGACTAGCGGGAGCATGAATACGCAGTATTTT. It codes for CAWSVLGTSGSMNTQYF.

This clone was recorded once. V is TRBV9 and J is TRBJ2-7; 8 bases align to TRBD2. V lost 0 bases, J lost 5 bases, and 7 bases stayed unmatched. The length of the CDR3 is 15 residues. CDR1 is SGDLS and CDR2 is YYNGEE in the germline V gene. In nucleotides, the CDR3 is TGTGCCAGCAGCGTAGTGGTGCGGGAGGACCACGAGCAGTACTTC. Amino acids: CASSVVVREDHEQYF.

This clone was picked up one time. The J gene is TRBJ2-1, the V gene TRBV7-2, with D perhaps given as TRBD1 or TRBD2 (5 bases each). V lost 7 bases, J lost 10 bases, and 14 bases lay in between. The CDR3 is made up of 12 amino acids. The germline gives CDR1 SGHTA, CDR2 FQGNSA. CDR3 sequence (DNA): TGTGCCAGCACCCTCCGAGGGGCAGAGCAGTTCTTC. It translates to CASTLRGAEQFF.

The chain joins TRBV15 to TRBJ1-4; TRBD1 matches at 7 bases. This CDR3 is built from 16 residues. Germline loops: CDR1 LNHNV, CDR2 YYDKDF (reference sequence). The trim removed 3 bases at V and 0 bases at J, leaving 4 bases unmatched. CDR3 DNA: TGTGCCACCAGCAGCGGACAGGCATCAACTAATGAAAAACTGTTTTTT. Translated, it gives CATSSGQASTNEKLFF. The whole variable domain, remainder taken from reference TRBV15 and TRBJ1-4, is DAMVIQNPRYQVTQFGKPVTLSCSQTLNHNVMYWYQQKSSQAPKLLFHYYDKDFNNEADTPDNFQSRRPNTSFCFLDIRSPGLGDTAMYLCATSSGQASTNEKLFFGSGTQLSVL.

Notes on this clone: This same CDR3 is encoded by further DNA sequences in the sample. This rearrangement joins TRBV28 to TRBJ1-2, with a possible D match to TRBD1 (5 bases). The CDR3 sequence is 15 residues long. CDR1 MDHEN and CDR2 SYDVKM come from the germline V gene. V was clipped by 3 bases and J by 0 bases, with 11 bases between them. CDR3 DNA sequence: TGTGCCAGCAGTTTTCAAGGGACGGCTAACTATGGCTACACCTTC. Amino acids: CASSFQGTANYGYTF.

The genes are TRBV19 and TRBJ1-4; 7 bases match TRBD1. J gave up 8 bases and V 3 bases, and 12 bases lay outside the gene matches. Germline V CDR1 and CDR2: LNHDA, SQIVND (reference sequence). The CDR3 extends over 16 amino acids. CDR3 DNA: TGTGCCAGTAGTATTGGAGGGACAGCTGCTTCCGAAAAACTGTTTTTT. This codes for CASSIGGTAASEKLFF.

This rearrangement joins TRBV19 to TRBJ1-5; D might be TRBD1 (5 bases). CDR1 LNHDA and CDR2 SQIVND come from the germline V gene (reference sequence). V lost 4 bases to trimming and J lost 1 base, with 14 bases between them. The CDR3 is 16 amino acids. The CDR3 bases are TGTGCCAGTAGTACAACCCACGGGGGAAGCAATCAGCCCCAGCATTTT. Translated, it gives CASSTTHGGSNQPQHF.

The V call is TRBV30, the J call TRBJ1-4; weak D call: TRBD1 (5 bases). V was clipped by 0 bases and J by 7 bases, with 15 bases between them. Germline assignment: CDR1 GTSNPN and CDR2 SVGIG (reference sequence). The CDR3 spans 15 residues. The CDR3 DNA reads as TGTGCCTGGAGTGTCTTGGGCAGGGCAAGTGAAAAACTGTTTTTT. Its protein product is CAWSVLGRASEKLFF.

V usage is TRBV10-3 and J usage is TRBJ2-7; unclear D gene. V was cut by 3 bases and J by 6 bases, with 9 bases left in between. Germline assignment: CDR1 ENHRY and CDR2 SYGVKD. CDR3 size: 12 residues. CDR3 nucleotide sequence: TGTGCCATCAGTGAATCTGGGGTCGAGCAGTACTTC. Its protein product is CAISESGVEQYF.

This sequence joins TRBV7-2 and TRBJ1-5; D is ambiguous. Germline CDR1 SGHTA, CDR2 FQGNSA. CDR3 length equals 15 residues. V lost 0 bases to trimming and J lost 4 bases, with 10 bases between them. CDR3 sequence: CASSLARVDNQPQHF. The CDR3 DNA sequence: TGTGCCAGCAGCTTAGCACGGGTGGATAATCAGCCCCAGCATTTT.

The rearrangement joins TRBV20-1 to TRBJ1-3; no definite D call. This CDR3 has 10 amino acids. The V gene's germline CDR1 is DFQATT and CDR2 SNEGSKA (reference sequence). V was pared by 7 bases and J by 4 bases, with 5 bases between. The chain's CDR3 is CSVWGNTIYF. CDR3 DNA sequence: TGCAGTGTTTGGGGAAACACCATATATTTT.

The chain employs TRBV11-2 and TRBJ1-1; tentative D call: TRBD1 (6 bases). V lost 1 base to trimming and J lost 0 bases, with 9 bases between them. Germline CDR1 reads SGHAT; CDR2 reads FQNNGV. The CDR3 loop spans 15 amino acids. The CDR3 loop reads CASSLVGGMNTEAFF. The DNA of the CDR3 is TGTGCCAGCAGCTTAGTTGGGGGCATGAACACTGAAGCTTTCTTT.

The rearrangement joins TRBV7-2 to TRBJ2-3; the D gene is possibly TRBD2 (6 bases). Germline CDR1 SGHTA, CDR2 FQGNSA. Trimming took off 5 bases at V and 7 bases at J, with 13 bases between the two ends. CDR3 length equals 13 residues. The CDR3 coding sequence is TGTGCCAGCAGCCCCACGGGGGTTAATACGCAGTATTTT. Translated, it gives CASSPTGVNTQYF.

The V gene is TRBV5-1, the J gene TRBJ1-1, with 7 bases lining up with TRBD1. In germline, CDR1 is SGHRS, CDR2 YFSETQ. This CDR3 spans 14 amino acids. Trimming at V came to 5 bases and at J to 2 bases, leaving 6 bases not matched to a gene. The DNA for the CDR3 is TGCGCCAGCAGAACCGGGACAGCAAACACTGAAGCTTTCTTT. It codes for CASRTGTANTEAFF.

In nucleotides, the CDR3 is TGTGCCAGCTCACCAACCGGGACGGGGAACACTGAAGCTTTCTTT. Translated: CASSPTGTGNTEAFF. The V gene is TRBV18, the J gene TRBJ1-1; D might be TRBD1 (5 bases). Per the germline V gene, CDR1 is KGHSH and CDR2 is LQKENI. The CDR3 consists of 15 residues. Trimming stripped 2 bases from V and 1 base from J, with 11 bases between.

The chain recombines TRBV10-3 with TRBJ2-5; the match to TRBD2 covers 16 bases. CDR3 length: 18 amino acids. Germline loops: CDR1 ENHRY, CDR2 SYGVKD. The V segment lost 0 bases and the J segment 5 bases; nucleotides outside the gene matches: 6. CDR3 nucleotide sequence: TGTGCCATCAGTGAGTCAGGGACTAGCGGGAGGGCCACTGAGACCCAGTACTTC. Amino acid sequence: CAISESGTSGRATETQYF.

This rearrangement joins TRBV5-1 to TRBJ2-3; the D gene is possibly TRBD1 (7 bases). Trimming took 7 bases from V and 8 from J, leaving 14 bases between them. Germline V gene sequence: CDR1 SGHRS, CDR2 YFSETQ. The CDR3 has 12 residues. The CDR3 loop is CASGSQGGTQYF. DNA of the CDR3: TGCGCCAGCGGCTCGCAGGGGGGTACGCAGTATTTT.

The chain links TRBV20-1 to TRBJ2-3; the D gene is possibly TRBD2 (6 bases). V was shortened by 8 bases and J by 5 bases, with 11 bases between the two germline ends. The germline gives CDR1 DFQATT, CDR2 SNEGSKA (reference sequence). This CDR3 is built from 11 residues. This CDR3 reads CSFVRGDTQYF. Written as DNA, the CDR3 is TGCAGTTTTGTGCGGGGAGATACGCAGTATTTT.

V and J are TRBV9 and TRBJ2-5; the match to TRBD1 covers 9 bases. This CDR3 spans 15 amino acids. The germline CDR1 and CDR2 sequences are SGDLS and YYNGEE. The V and J ends lost 0 bases and 3 bases, in that order; junction bases with no gene match: 3. CDR3 residues: CASSVDWTGEETQYF. Written as DNA, the CDR3 is TGTGCCAGCAGCGTAGATTGGACAGGGGAAGAGACCCAGTACTTC.

The V gene is TRBV18, the J gene TRBJ2-7; possible D gene TRBD2, 6 bases. Per the germline V gene, CDR1 is KGHSH and CDR2 is LQKENI. This CDR3 region has 13 residues. The V end was cut by 4 bases, the J end by 6 bases, with 13 bases between. CDR3 amino acids: CASSLSRDFEQYF. DNA for the CDR3: TGTGCCAGCTCACTCTCCCGGGACTTCGAGCAGTACTTC.

This clone was counted only a few times. The V gene is TRBV5-1, the J gene TRBJ2-2; D may correspond to TRBD1 or TRBD2 (5 bases each). This CDR3 is built from 15 residues. V gave up 1 base and J gave up 5 bases, with 12 bases separating them. CDR1 is SGHRS, CDR2 YFSETQ, per germline. CDR3 region: CASSLPRDATGELFF. The CDR3 DNA reads as TGCGCCAGCAGCTTGCCTCGGGACGCTACCGGGGAGCTGTTTTTT.

The V gene is TRBV11-2, the J gene TRBJ1-2; 12 positions match TRBD1. This CDR3 has 15 amino acids. Germline CDR1 SGHAT, CDR2 FQNNGV. The ends lost 5 bases at V and 4 bases at J; junction bases unmatched: 5. CDR3 residues: CASSVGTGGAYGYTF. The CDR3 nucleotides read TGTGCCAGCAGCGTCGGGACAGGGGGCGCCTATGGCTACACCTTC.

The chain couples TRBV10-3 to TRBJ2-3; D is unclear. V was shortened by 4 bases and J by 5 bases, with 13 bases between the two germline ends. The germline CDR1 and CDR2 sequences are ENHRY and SYGVKD. CDR3 length equals 14 residues. Here the CDR3 reads CAISGEKDRDTQYF. In nucleotides, the CDR3 is TGTGCCATCAGTGGCGAGAAGGACCGAGATACGCAGTATTTT.